This TCR beta chain appears in the sequencing data of a study of shared clonotypes between healthy human individuals. The donors, healthy adults who were HIV-negative, had experienced no recent acute infections or vaccinations. Study-wide results and limits: Only blood underwent sampling, and tissue repertoires likely differ. Clonotype sharing among donors likely depends on sequencing depth.

This clone showed up many times. No antigen is known for it. Trimming cost V 0 bases and J 4 bases; bases outside gene matches: 6. Germline CDR1 SGHRS, CDR2 YFSETQ. CDR3 length: 15 residues. Unsorted PBMC contributed 250 to 300 ng DNA, tens of thousands of T cell genomes, to each replicate PCR. Data came from immunoSEQ multiplex PCR; TCRdb stores just in-frame clones and leaves some out. This table holds some 96,000 clones, around half found once. The clonotype was recovered from a woman aged 40 to 55 in good health. Some clones in this sample may be carry-over from other donors' samples. The chain is built from TRBV5-1 and TRBJ2-7; 8 bases align to TRBD1. What was sequenced was PBMCs. The CDR3 protein is CASSLGQGAQYEQYF. The CDR3 DNA reads as TGCGCCAGCAGCTTGGGGCAGGGGGCGCAATACGAGCAGTACTTC.